The TCR beta chain under discussion was sequenced for a study of T cells after yellow fever vaccination. Study overall: Any fraction with a low cell number was prepared using SMART-Seq v4 Ultra Low Input.

There are 16 residues in the CDR3. Germline CDR1 and CDR2: SGDLS and YYNGEE. Trimming took 4 bases from V and 0 from J, leaving 13 bases between them. Regarding the study as a whole: From the bulk population, abundant clonotypes could contaminate and appear within FACS-sorted repertoires. The booster response re-showed most primary clones: 96% CD4, around 85% CD8.

This clonotype has just a few counts. No antigen is known for it. The 5'RACE template-switching step produced TCR cDNA and added a universal primer site and UMIs. Via MiXCR, TCRdb re-called the 5' RACE reads, giving one row per CDR3 protein. The sample yields hundreds of thousands of distinct CDR3 sequences, 13% seen once. This receptor was obtained from a man aged 25 to 40 who received the YFV17D yellow fever vaccine. The sequencing used PBMCs, collected on the day of the yellow fever booster vaccination. The chain combines TRBV9 with TRBJ2-2; possible D gene TRBD2, 7 bases. CDR3 amino acids: CASSPMGGPNTGELFF. The CDR3, as DNA: TGTGCCAGCAGCCCCATGGGGGGGCCGAACACCGGGGAGCTGTTTTTT.